This T cell receptor (beta chain) was sequenced for a study of blood T cell repertoires in COVID-19. Study at large: Specimens from acute and convalescent COVID-19 originated in the United States, Italy and Spain.

The germline V gene has CDR1 SNHLY and CDR2 FYNNEI. The CDR3 loop spans 13 amino acids. V lost 6 bases, J lost 4 bases, and 3 bases stayed unmatched. Authors' processing steps: The assay estimated nucleated cells by amplifying reference gene primers. TCRdb keeps only in-frame clones here, not all; method: immunoSEQ multiplex PCR. V, J and clone size derive from that table, while D and trimming were established from the DNA sequence. The repertoire has roughly 63,000 clones, 74% of them found once; the top ten carry over 25%. This receptor was obtained from a woman aged 80 or over with acute or convalescent COVID-19. Sequences were obtained from peripheral blood. This chain connects TRBV2 to TRBJ2-1, with 7 bases matching TRBD1. CDR3 loop: CASREDRYNEQFF. The CDR3 nucleotides are TGTGCCAGCAGGGAGGACAGGTACAATGAGCAGTTCTTC.